This T cell receptor beta chain was sequenced for a study of blood T cell repertoires in COVID-19. About the study: Samples representing acute and convalescent COVID-19 were sourced from the United States, Italy and Spain. T cells, B-cell-depleted T cells, or PBMCs provided the cDNA or gDNA that served as material.

CDR3 size: 14 residues. V lost 4 bases to trimming and J lost 3 bases, with 13 bases between them. Germline V gene data show CDR1 as SGHKS and CDR2 as YYEKEE (reference sequence). Original data processing: Amplified reference gene primers provided the basis for estimating nucleated cell counts. Method: immunoSEQ multiplex PCR; TCRdb's copy keeps in-frame clones and lacks some. V and J calls and clone size are as listed in that table; D and trimming were resolved from the DNA. The sample includes 60,000 to 75,000 clones, roughly 90% of them seen just once. Sequenced input: peripheral blood. This sequence originates from a man aged 25-45 years with acute or convalescent COVID-19. The chain employs TRBV5-5 and TRBJ1-2; no definite D call. This CDR3 reads CASSLAGEDYGYTF. In nucleotides, the CDR3 is TGTGCCAGCAGCCTGGCCGGGGAGGACTATGGCTACACCTTC.